This TCR beta chain was recorded in a study of memory CD4+ T cells and cytomegalovirus serostatus. Authors' processing steps: After removing out-of-frame reads, approximately 2.2 million distinct TCRbeta sequences remained. The data were produced by immunoSEQ multiplex PCR, yet TCRdb's version contains in-frame clones alone and is incomplete. The V and J calls and clone size come from that table; D and trimming were worked out from the DNA. The sample carries 35,000 to 50,000 clones, about three quarters recorded once. Single viable CD3+CD4+CD8-CD45RO+ cells were sorted as the memory CD4+ T cells. CD4+ T cells were isolated by positive magnetic selection. This clone showed up just a few times. The CDR3 contains 14 residues. V was shortened by 4 bases and J by 5 bases, with 13 bases between the two germline ends. Looked up from germline, CDR1 is SGHRS and CDR2 is YFSETQ.

This chain connects TRBV5-1 to TRBJ2-1, with a weak D call TRBD2 (7 bases). The receptor's source is an adult in good health and CMV-seronegative. Sequences were obtained from memory CD4+ T cells from blood. This CDR3 is CASSPLGGHNEQFF. The CDR3 nucleotides read TGCGCCAGCAGCCCGTTGGGGGGGCACAATGAGCAGTTCTTC.